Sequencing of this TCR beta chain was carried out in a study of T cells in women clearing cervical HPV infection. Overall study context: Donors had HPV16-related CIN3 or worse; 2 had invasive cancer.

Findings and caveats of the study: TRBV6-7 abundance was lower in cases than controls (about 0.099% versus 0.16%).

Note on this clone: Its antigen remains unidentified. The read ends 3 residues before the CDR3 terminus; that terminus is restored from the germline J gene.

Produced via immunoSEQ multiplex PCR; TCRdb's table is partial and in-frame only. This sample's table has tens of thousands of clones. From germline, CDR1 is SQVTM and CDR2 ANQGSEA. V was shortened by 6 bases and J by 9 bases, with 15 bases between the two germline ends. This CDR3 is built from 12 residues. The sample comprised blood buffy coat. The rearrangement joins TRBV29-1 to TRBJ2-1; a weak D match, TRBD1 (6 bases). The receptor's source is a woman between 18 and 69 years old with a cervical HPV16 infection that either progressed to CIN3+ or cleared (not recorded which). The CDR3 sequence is CSVAQGRVEQFF. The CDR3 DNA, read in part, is TGCAGCGTGGCCCAGGGGCGGGTTGAG.